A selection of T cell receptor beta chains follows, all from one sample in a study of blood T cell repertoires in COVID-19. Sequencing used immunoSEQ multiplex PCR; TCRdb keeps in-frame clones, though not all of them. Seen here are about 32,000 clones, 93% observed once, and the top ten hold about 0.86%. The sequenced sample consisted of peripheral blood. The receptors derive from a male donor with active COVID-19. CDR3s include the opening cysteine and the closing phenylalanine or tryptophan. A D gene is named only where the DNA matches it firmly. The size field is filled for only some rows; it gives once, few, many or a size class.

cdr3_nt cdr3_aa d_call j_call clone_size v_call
TGTGCCAGCAGTCCCCCCGGAGGGAGCGCCTACGAGCAGTACTTC CASSPPGGSAYEQYF NA TRBJ2-7 NA TRBV6-2/TRBV6-3
TGTGCCACCAGTGCGACAGGGTTGTATGAGCAGTTCTTC CATSATGLYEQFF TRBD1 TRBJ2-1 NA TRBV24-1
TGTGCCAGCGGGAGGCAGAATTCACCCCTCCACTTT CASGRQNSPLHF NA TRBJ1-6 NA TRBV27
TGTGCCAGCAGCCTCACGACGGGCAGGGGGTCTAGTCAGCCCCAGCATTTT CASSLTTGRGSSQPQHF TRBD1 TRBJ1-5 once TRBV7-9
TGTGCCAGCAGTTACGGGTTGGGGGCAGCAGATACGCAGTATTTT CASSYGLGAADTQYF NA TRBJ2-3 NA TRBV6-2/TRBV6-3
TGTGCCAGCAGTCAAACTTTGGACGGGAGCTACTATGGCTACACCTTC CASSQTLDGSYYGYTF NA TRBJ1-2 NA TRBV6-2/TRBV6-3
TGTGCCAGCAGCTTGCAGGGGAAGGAAGGCTACACCTTC CASSLQGKEGYTF NA TRBJ1-2 NA TRBV7-2
TGTGCCAGCAACGAGAAGGGAAACGACAGGGACACTTTCTTT CASNEKGNDRDTFF TRBD1 TRBJ1-1 NA TRBV9
TGTGCCAGCAGCGTCCGGGTAGCGGGGTCGAGCACAGATACGCAGTATTTT CASSVRVAGSSTDTQYF TRBD2 TRBJ2-3 NA TRBV5-4
TGCGCCAGCAGCCAGGGGACTTTGGGAAACACCATATATTTT CASSQGTLGNTIYF NA TRBJ1-3 NA TRBV4-3
TGTGCCAGCAGCCGAATAGGTAGTGGCGGGGGCTACACCTTC CASSRIGSGGGYTF NA TRBJ1-2 once TRBV7-9
TGTGCCAGCAGCCAAGGCGGCGGGGGCTACAATGAGCAGTTCTTC CASSQGGGGYNEQFF TRBD2 TRBJ2-1 NA TRBV7-7
TGTGCCAGCAGACTTACCGGAACAGGGGGAGGCTACACCTTC CASRLTGTGGGYTF TRBD1 TRBJ1-2 NA TRBV2
TGTGCCAGCAGGCGACAGGGAGCGCTTATCTTGAACACTGAAGCTTTCTTT CASRRQGALILNTEAFF TRBD1 TRBJ1-1 NA TRBV7-2
TGTGCCAGCTCTGATCCGGGGACAGATCCTTTCTATGGCTACACCTTC CASSDPGTDPFYGYTF TRBD1 TRBJ1-2 NA TRBV11-3
TGTGCCAGCAGCTTACGAGGGACAGGGGAGCAGACCCAGTACTTC CASSLRGTGEQTQYF TRBD1 TRBJ2-5 once TRBV7-6
TGTGCCAGCTCAACCGGGACAGGCTCCTACGAGCAGTACTTC CASSTGTGSYEQYF TRBD1 TRBJ2-7 few TRBV18
TGTGCCAGCAGAAATCAGGGAACGTCCTACGAGCAGTACTTC CASRNQGTSYEQYF NA TRBJ2-7 once TRBV2
TGTGCCAGCAGTTGGACAGCCGAGCAGTACTTC CASSWTAEQYF NA TRBJ2-7 NA TRBV6-2/TRBV6-3
TGTGCCAGCAGCCTTAACACTGAAGCTTTCTTT CASSLNTEAFF NA TRBJ1-1 NA TRBV7-2
TGTGCCAGCAGCGTAGAACCCGGGAAGTACTTCACGAACACTGAAGCTTTCTTT CASSVEPGKYFTNTEAFF NA TRBJ1-1 NA TRBV9
TGTGCCAGCAGCGACCGGAGGAACACTGAAGCTTTCTTT CASSDRRNTEAFF NA TRBJ1-1 NA TRBV11-2
TGTGCCAGCAGTTACGGTGTAAACTTCTATGGCTACACCTTC CASSYGVNFYGYTF NA TRBJ1-2 NA TRBV6-2/TRBV6-3
TGTGCCAGCAGCTTAGATCGTAATTCCTATGGCTACACCTTC CASSLDRNSYGYTF NA TRBJ1-2 once TRBV7-2
TGTGCCAGCGCGGGGGCAGGCCGATTTGACCGCTACACCTTC CASAGAGRFDRYTF NA TRBJ1-2 NA TRBV6-5
TGTGCCAGTAGTCCATGGACTAGCGGGGAATACAATGAGCAGTTCTTC CASSPWTSGEYNEQFF TRBD2 TRBJ2-1 NA TRBV19
TGTGCCAGCAGCGTAGAATGGAGAAATACGCAGTATTTT CASSVEWRNTQYF NA TRBJ2-3 NA TRBV9
TGTGCCAGCAGCTTGGGGACAGGGCGTCTTGAAGAAAAACTGTTTTTT CASSLGTGRLEEKLFF TRBD1 TRBJ1-4 NA TRBV5-5
TGTGCCAGCAGCGTAGACAGGGAAGAGCTTCGGGAGACCCAGTACTTC CASSVDREELRETQYF NA TRBJ2-5 NA TRBV9
TGCGCCAGCAGCTTTCCAGCCGGGGAGCTGTTTTTT CASSFPAGELFF NA TRBJ2-2 NA TRBV5-1
TGTGCCAGCTCACCTCTGGACAGCTTTAACTATGGCTACACCTTC CASSPLDSFNYGYTF NA TRBJ1-2 NA TRBV18
TGTGCCAGCAGCCAAGTACAGGGAACTGCTAACTATGGCTACACCTTC CASSQVQGTANYGYTF NA TRBJ1-2 NA TRBV4-2
TGTGCCAGCAGTTTAAGCAGGGCCAGTATATATGGCTACACCTTC CASSLSRASIYGYTF NA TRBJ1-2 NA TRBV27
TGTGCCAGTCCCGAACAGCCCTCGAACACCGGGGAGCTGTTTTTT CASPEQPSNTGELFF NA TRBJ2-2 NA TRBV18
TGCGCCAGCAACCCGGGACACCGGAACACTGAAGCTTTCTTT CASNPGHRNTEAFF NA TRBJ1-1 NA TRBV10-1
TGCAGCGCCCAGGGACAGCTAGAGACCCAGTACTTC CSAQGQLETQYF TRBD1 TRBJ2-5 NA TRBV29-1
TGTGCCAGCAGCGCATCTCGACTAGCCGATCGCACAGATACGCAGTATTTT CASSASRLADRTDTQYF TRBD2 TRBJ2-3 once TRBV9
TGTGCCAGCAGCTTGGGGCTTGAAAAACTGTTTTTT CASSLGLEKLFF NA TRBJ1-4 NA TRBV12-1
TGTGCCAGCAGCTTAGCGGGGGCAGCTTATGCAACTAATGAAAAACTGTTTTTT CASSLAGAAYATNEKLFF NA TRBJ1-4 NA TRBV7-9